This TCR beta chain was found in a study of CD8 T cells in Susac syndrome. Germline values: CDR1 SGHDT, CDR2 YYEEEE. This CDR3 comprises 17 residues. V lost 1 base, J lost 1 base, and 5 bases stayed unmatched. cDNA came from around 0.5 to 1 ug RNA primed by random hexamers. Using its own MiXCR run on the immunoSEQ multiplex PCR reads, TCRdb lists one record per CDR3 protein. The sample has approximately 210,000 distinct CDR3 sequences, approximately 94% seen once. Sequencing input: CD4+ T cells from PBMCs. The V call is TRBV5-6, the J call TRBJ2-5; TRBD2 matches at 12 bases. This TCR was recovered from a human donor with Susac syndrome. CDR3 in DNA: TGTGCCAGCAGCTTGAACGGACTAGCGGGGCGCCAAGAGACCCAGTACTTC. Its protein product is CASSLNGLAGRQETQYF.